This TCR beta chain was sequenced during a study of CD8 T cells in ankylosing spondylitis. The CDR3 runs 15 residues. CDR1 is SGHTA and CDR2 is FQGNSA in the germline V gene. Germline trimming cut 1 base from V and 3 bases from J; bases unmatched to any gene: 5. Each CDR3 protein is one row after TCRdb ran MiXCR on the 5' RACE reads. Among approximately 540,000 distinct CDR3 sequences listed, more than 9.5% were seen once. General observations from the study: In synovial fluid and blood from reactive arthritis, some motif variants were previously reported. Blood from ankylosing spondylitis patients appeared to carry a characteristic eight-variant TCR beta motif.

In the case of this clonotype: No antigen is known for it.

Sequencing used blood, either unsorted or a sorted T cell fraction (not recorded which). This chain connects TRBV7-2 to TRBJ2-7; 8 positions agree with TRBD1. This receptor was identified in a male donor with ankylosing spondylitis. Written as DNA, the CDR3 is TGTGCCAGCAGCTTAGTCCCAGGGGGCCTCTACGAGCAGTACTTC. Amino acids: CASSLVPGGLYEQYF. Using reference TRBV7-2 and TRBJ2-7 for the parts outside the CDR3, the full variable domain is GAGVSQSPSNKVTEKGKDVELRCDPISGHTALYWYRQSLGQGLEFLIYFQGNSAPDKSGLPSDRFSAERTGGSVSTLTIQRTQQEDSAVYLCASSLVPGGLYEQYFGPGTRLTVT.